The 9 T cell receptor beta chains in this list originate from one sample, sequenced in a study of shared clonotypes between healthy human individuals. Clones were sequenced by immunoSEQ multiplex PCR, and TCRdb holds only the in-frame ones, with some missing. The sample yields some 1,900,000 clones, about 95% seen once. It was CD45RO-negative cells, positively selected for CCR7, that made up naive CD8 cells, with terminally differentiated effector memory CD45RA+ cells excluded. Sample: naive CD8+ T cells sorted from blood. The receptors shown here come from a man aged 18 to 35 in good health.

Notes on this clone: Different DNA sequences within this sample yield the same CDR3. The V call is TRBV9, the J call TRBJ1-1; D is unclear. This CDR3 is 15 amino acids long. Germline CDR1 and CDR2: SGDLS and YYNGEE. V gave up 0 bases and J gave up 0 bases, with 9 bases separating them. This chain's CDR3 is CASSVEGGMNTEAFF. Written as DNA, the CDR3 is TGTGCCAGCAGCGTAGAAGGCGGAATGAACACTGAAGCTTTCTTT.

This clone was found once. V and J are TRBV2 and TRBJ2-1, with 10 bases that match TRBD2. This CDR3 spans 13 amino acids. Germline CDR1 reads SNHLY; CDR2 reads FYNNEI. Unmatched junction bases numbered 4, after V lost 7 bases and J lost 7 bases. The CDR3 loop reads CASIRTSGNEQFF. The CDR3 DNA sequence: TGTGCCAGCATCAGGACTAGCGGAAATGAGCAGTTCTTC.

Turning to this clone: Mismatch with germline at one junction end may stem from a read error. In DNA, the CDR3 is TGTGCTAGCAGCTTACAATCTGGAATCAAATATAGCAATCAGCCCCAGCATTTT. It yields the protein CASSLQSGIKYSNQPQHF. V usage is TRBV7-7 and J usage is TRBJ1-5, with D unresolved. The germline V gene encodes CDR1 SSHAT and CDR2 FNYEAQ (reference sequence). This CDR3 is built from 18 residues.

The chain couples TRBV29-1 to TRBJ1-1, with D perhaps matching TRBD1 (6 bases). V dropped 5 bases and J dropped 10 bases, with 17 bases sitting between them. This CDR3 is built from 12 residues. In germline, CDR1 is SQVTM, CDR2 ANQGSEA. CDR3 residues: CSVPDSRNGAFF. In DNA form, the CDR3 reads TGCAGCGTTCCGGACAGCCGGAATGGAGCTTTCTTT.

The chain employs TRBV7-9 and TRBJ2-7, with TRBD2 matching 8 bases. Looked up from germline, CDR1 is SEHNR and CDR2 is FQNEAQ (reference sequence). CDR3 length: 14 amino acids. V shed 5 bases and J 1 base; nucleotides not matched to a gene: 4. CDR3 DNA: TGTGCCAGCAGCATTATAGCGGGATCCTACGAGCAGTACTTC. Amino acid sequence: CASSIIAGSYEQYF.

The genes are TRBV5-4 and TRBJ2-7; D is tentatively TRBD1 or TRBD2 (6 bases each). The CDR3 totals 13 residues. Trimming shortened V by 4 bases and J by 6 bases, and 14 bases separated the two germline ends. Germline lookup yields CDR1 SGHNT and CDR2 YYREEE (reference sequence). The CDR3 coding sequence is TGTGCCAGCAGCCACAGGGAGGCAAGCGAGCAGTACTTC. This sequence encodes CASSHREASEQYF.

This sequence joins TRBV9 and TRBJ1-1, with D unresolved. CDR3 length: 11 amino acids. Trimming removed 4 bases from V and 7 bases from J, with 8 bases in between. CDR1 is SGDLS and CDR2 is YYNGEE in the germline V gene. The CDR3 is CASSSSGEAFF. CDR3 DNA: TGTGCCAGCAGCTCCTCGGGTGAAGCTTTCTTT.

A note on this clone: Within the sample, other DNA sequences also encode this same CDR3. The chain combines TRBV7-2 with TRBJ2-2; D remains unclear. V gave up 2 bases and J gave up 1 base, with 2 bases separating them. CDR3 length: 13 amino acids. The germline gives CDR1 SGHTA, CDR2 FQGNSA. CDR3 amino acids: CASSLLNTGELFF. CDR3 bases: TGTGCCAGCAGCTTACTGAACACCGGGGAGCTGTTTTTT.

The gene calls are TRBV25-1 and TRBJ1-5; no clear D. Trimming stripped 2 bases from V and 5 bases from J, with 10 bases between. Germline CDR1 MGHDK, CDR2 SYGVNS. The CDR3 loop spans 14 amino acids. CDR3 sequence (DNA): TGTGCCAGCAGTGAAACGGGGAGTTATCAGCCCCAGCATTTT. It codes for CASSETGSYQPQHF.